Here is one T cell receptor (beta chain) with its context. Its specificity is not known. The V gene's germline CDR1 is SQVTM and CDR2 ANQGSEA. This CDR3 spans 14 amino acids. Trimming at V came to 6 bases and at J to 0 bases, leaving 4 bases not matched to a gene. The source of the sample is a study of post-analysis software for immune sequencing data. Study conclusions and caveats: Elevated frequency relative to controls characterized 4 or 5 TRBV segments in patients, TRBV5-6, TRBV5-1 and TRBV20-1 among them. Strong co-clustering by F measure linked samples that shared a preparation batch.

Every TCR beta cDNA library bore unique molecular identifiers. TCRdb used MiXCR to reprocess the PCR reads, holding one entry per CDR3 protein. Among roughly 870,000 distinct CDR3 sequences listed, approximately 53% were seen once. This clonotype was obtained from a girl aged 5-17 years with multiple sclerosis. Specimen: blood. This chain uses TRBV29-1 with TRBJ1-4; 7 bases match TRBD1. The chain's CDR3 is CSVKQGSTNEKLFF. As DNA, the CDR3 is TGCAGCGTGAAACAGGGGTCAACTAATGAAAAACTGTTTTTT.